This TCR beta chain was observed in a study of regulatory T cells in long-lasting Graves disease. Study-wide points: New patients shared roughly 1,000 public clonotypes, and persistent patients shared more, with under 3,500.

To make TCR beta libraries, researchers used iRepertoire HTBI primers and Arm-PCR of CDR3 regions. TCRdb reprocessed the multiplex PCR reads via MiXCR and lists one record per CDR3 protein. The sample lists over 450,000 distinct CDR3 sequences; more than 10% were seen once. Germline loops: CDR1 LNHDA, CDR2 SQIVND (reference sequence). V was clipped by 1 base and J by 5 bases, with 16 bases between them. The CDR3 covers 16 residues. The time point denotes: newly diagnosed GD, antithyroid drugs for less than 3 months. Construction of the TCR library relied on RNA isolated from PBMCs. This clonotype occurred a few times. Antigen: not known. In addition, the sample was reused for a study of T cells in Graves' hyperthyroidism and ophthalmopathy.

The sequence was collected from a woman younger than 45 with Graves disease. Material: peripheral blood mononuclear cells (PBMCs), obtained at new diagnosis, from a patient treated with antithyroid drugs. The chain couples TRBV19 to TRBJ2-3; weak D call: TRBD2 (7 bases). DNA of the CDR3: TGTGCCAGTAGTATAGGCTGGGCAGGGGAGGGAGATACGCAGTATTTT. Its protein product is CASSIGWAGEGDTQYF.